This T cell receptor (beta chain) was sequenced for a study of cytomegalovirus exposure and HLA in healthy donors (TCRdb year 2017). Notes on the research overall: In an earlier analysis of 587 of the donors, about 270 Gb of sequence data and about 110 million unique TCR beta sequences from 150 million to 200 million T cells were reported. An early release that covered approximately 600 HLA-typed donors contained approximately 300 gigabases of sequencing data and around 85 million unique TCR sequences. Of the 300 to 500 genotyped donors, approximately 80% were placed in the genetic ancestry cluster associated with self-reported Caucasian donors. The study was designed to test whether signatures of past pathogen exposure could be identified by cataloging public T cell receptors. The T cell repertoires of around 670 subjects were profiled by immunosequencing and related to cytomegalovirus serostatus. Along with the roughly 670-subject first cohort, a separate validation cohort of 120 different subjects was used. High-throughput TCR immunosequencing, statistical association of individual TCRs with disease status, and machine learning were combined to predict cytomegalovirus infection status. To study patterns of TCR occurrence, a later analysis re-analyzed previously published TCR beta repertoires from several hundred donors and added high-resolution HLA genotyping. Rather than drawing on any new phenotypic data, the later analysis identified candidate immune exposures from TCR beta sequences and the way those sequences occurred across donors. In an earlier analysis of a few hundred of the donors, high-throughput TCR beta sequencing was used to judge whether each TCR beta V gene segment behaved as functional or pseudogenic. Donor age, sex, ethnicity and CMV serostatus were collected together with the repertoire data. In a later genetic analysis, genome-wide SNP genotypes for about 55% of the roughly 670 donors were used, and that subset was treated as a discovery cohort. All discovery cohort repertoires had been generated on a single sequencing platform. Class I and class II HLA loci were covered by the typing at four-digit resolution. Typing coverage varied by locus: roughly 629-640 donors for A, B, C, DRB1 and DQB1; more than 500 for DQA1; 606 for DPA1; roughly 450 for DPB1. Roughly five DR-DQ haplotypes were handled as single units for association and clustering because linkage in the cohort was strong. Across approximately 420 genotyped donors of the cohort, an average of 235,054 unique TCR beta nucleotide sequences per donor were sequenced, and approximately 19% of those sequences were non-productive.

In total, 666 healthy bone marrow donors made up the cohort. Cohort members were all nominally healthy when sampled, although unrecorded immune exposures were likely present. The donor was CMV seronegative and belonged to the group of 352 seronegative cohort members. A peripheral blood sample was provided by each donor, and peripheral blood mononuclear cells were used for TCR beta sequencing. The Qiagen DNeasy Blood Extraction Kit was used to extract genomic DNA from the blood cell samples. On the study overall, not on this receptor specifically: In vitro tests confirmed that a few of the cytomegalovirus-associated TCR beta chains recognize cytomegalovirus antigens. Specific HLA alleles were associated with 16,951 TCR beta sequences at a false discovery rate of 0.05 in a later analysis. Because HLA typing was unavailable for some donors at each locus, only the typed subset was used in association tests. In a later analysis, TCR association rates were found to vary across HLA loci, with the most associated TCRs seen for DRB1 alleles and the fewest for HLA-C alleles. A cluster of highly shared sequence variants was judged likely to be a technical artifact of the sequencing pipeline. While some public TCRs were present in many individuals, most TCR sequences turned up only very rarely across donors. In a later genetic analysis, a missense DCLRE1C variant was associated with V-gene and J-gene trimming of TCR beta chains, and the association was replicated in an independent cohort. The study gave a list of more than 150 TCR beta chains associated with cytomegalovirus. Strong co-occurrence of HLA alleles, especially DR and DQ, made assigning TCR associations to individual alleles difficult. Only TCR beta chains were sequenced in this cohort, and the absence of alpha or paired-chain data limited detectable features. The 87-base-pair reads could not distinguish some IMGT-functional V segments, including TRBV6-2 and TRBV6-3, so those segments were excluded. According to a later analysis, most CMV-associated TCR beta chains appeared to be HLA-restricted, and the HLA associations seemed to be driven largely by CMV exposure. The authors suggested that the approach could potentially be extended to other disease states and immunological phenotypes. Some 15 rarely observed V segments, including chromosome 9 orphons, were excluded from the earlier analysis of about 610 of the donors because counts were too low. Compared with equally common non-associated chains, HLA-associated TCR beta chains in a later analysis were more clonally expanded and had lower generation probabilities. A further reported finding was that TCR beta sequences accurately predicted the HLA-A and HLA-B alleles for most subjects in the first cohort. The only immune exposure information available for the cohort was CMV serostatus. Compared with the approximately 710-donor mean, donors in an Asian-associated ancestry cluster had fewer N-insertions in productive TCRs, according to a later genetic analysis. Roughly uniform sequencing depth across donors was assumed in presence/absence analyses, although this assumption may not hold. An earlier analysis of approximately 590 of the donors showed that most TCR beta V segments appeared in productive rearrangements either about 87% or about 30% of the time, which broadly matched IMGT annotations. Linkage disequilibrium might explain the correlated functional status among segregating V segments, but an unknown experimental factor could not be ruled out. In both the original and validation cohorts, the classifier was reported to diagnose cytomegalovirus status with high specificity and sensitivity. According to a later analysis, parvovirus B19, influenza, CMV and Epstein-Barr virus appeared linked to several top co-occurrence clusters.

This clone was detected only once. Its specific antigen is unknown. Within one base of it there is no much larger clone, and no base qualities were kept. The library was built by means of the immunoSEQ multiplex PCR assay. A mixture of 60 forward primers for TCR Vbeta segments and 13 reverse primers for TCR Jbeta segments was used in the multiplex PCR. The CDR3 region of rearranged TCR beta genes was amplified from genomic DNA with a multiplex PCR assay. The Illumina HiSeq System was used to sequence the amplified TCR beta libraries as 87-base-pair reads. The authors processed their data as follows. A later analysis tallied around 80 million unique TCR beta chains across the 550 to 850 repertoires, and approximately 9.9 million of those chains were shared by two or more donors. Raw reads were error-corrected and collapsed into unique sequences by a nearest-neighbor algorithm in which closely related sequences were merged to remove PCR and sequencing errors. V, D and J gene segments were assigned by aligning CDR3 sequences to IMGT reference sequences. For a sequence to be retained, at least a six-nucleotide match to both a V gene segment and a J gene segment was required. Rearrangements were classified as productive when the CDR3 lacked stop codons and remained in frame with V and J, and all other rearrangements were classified as non-productive. CDR3 was defined according to IMGT convention as the region running from the second conserved V-encoded cysteine to the conserved J-encoded phenylalanine. Sequences without an unambiguous match to a single V gene segment were excluded from the earlier analysis of about 640 of the donors. In an earlier analysis of around 600 of the donors, V segments were called functional above 56.7% productive rearrangements and were called segregating when the between-donor standard deviation exceeded 5%. To diagnose cytomegalovirus status from the catalog of TCR beta chain sequences, a statistical classification framework was built. A later analysis assigned V and J genes by comparing TCR nucleotide sequences with IMGT/GENE-DB human TR gene sequences. Using the TCRdist pipeline, a later analysis assigned CDR3 sequences along with most-parsimonious VDJ recombination scenarios. A later analysis defined each TCR beta chain by its CDR3 amino acid sequence plus V-gene family, and excluded reads lacking a unique V-gene family. As a way to deal with suspected cross-contamination and a sequencing artifact, a later analysis dropped approximately 590 nucleotide sequences that were highly shared and had low generation probability. In a later analysis, a clonal expansion index was calculated for each public chain from normalized within-repertoire ranks of inferred template counts. In a later analysis, generation probabilities were computed using a VDJ recombination model fitted to out-of-frame rearrangements, and the results were checked against IGoR. In a later analysis, TCR-TCR, TCR-HLA and TCR-CMV co-occurrence was scored with hypergeometric tests, and a repertoire-size bias correction was applied to TCR pairs. In a later analysis, false discovery rates were estimated by permuting HLA or CMV assignments 20 times. A later analysis grouped co-occurring TCRs with DBSCAN, adding TCRdist sequence similarity when clustering within HLA-allele-positive subsets. Repertoires with fewer than 30,000 or more than 120,000 public chains, plus five repertoires with anomalous nucleotide sharing, were excluded from co-occurrence clustering. Held by TCRdb, this immuneACCESS table contains in-frame sequences only and omits some clones. Under half of the omission traces to an unresolved V gene where checked; the cause of the rest is unknown. V and J calls plus clone size are reproduced from that table; the DNA served to infer D and trimming. The sample table lists some 130,000 clones, about four fifths of them with a count of one. The ten largest account for roughly 2% of the sample.

Including cysteine and phenylalanine, the CDR3 has 15 amino acids. The entry retains the CDR3 DNA only, 45 bases that are in frame from base 1. Taken from the germline V gene (reference sequence), the CDR1 and CDR2 loops are SEHNR and FQNEAQ. Unmatched junction bases come to 2, with V trimmed by 4 bases and J by 1 base. The sequenced sample was PBMCs. The TCR was taken from a young man in good health and CMV-seronegative. The rearranged chain carries TRBV7-9 and TRBJ1-1; TRBD1 agrees with 11 junctional bases. The CDR3 has the sequence CASSSGQGENTEAFF. The DNA is TGTGCCAGCAGCTCGGGACAGGGGGAGAACACTGAAGCTTTCTTT.